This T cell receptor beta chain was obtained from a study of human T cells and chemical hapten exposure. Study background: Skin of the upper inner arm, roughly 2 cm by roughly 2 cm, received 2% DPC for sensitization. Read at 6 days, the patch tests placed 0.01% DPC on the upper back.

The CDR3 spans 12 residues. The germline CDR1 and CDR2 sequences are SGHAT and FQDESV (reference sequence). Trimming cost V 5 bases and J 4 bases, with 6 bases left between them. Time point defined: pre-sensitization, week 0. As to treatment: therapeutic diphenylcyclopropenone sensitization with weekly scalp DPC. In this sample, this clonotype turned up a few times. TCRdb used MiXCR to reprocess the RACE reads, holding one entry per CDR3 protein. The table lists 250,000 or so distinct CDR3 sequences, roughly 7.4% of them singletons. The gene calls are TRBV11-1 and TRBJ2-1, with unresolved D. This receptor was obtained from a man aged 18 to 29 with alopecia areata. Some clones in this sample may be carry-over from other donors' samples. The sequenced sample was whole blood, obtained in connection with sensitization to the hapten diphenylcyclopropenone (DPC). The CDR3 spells CASSPMYNEQFF. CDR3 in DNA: TGTGCCAGCAGCCCGATGTACAATGAGCAGTTCTTC.